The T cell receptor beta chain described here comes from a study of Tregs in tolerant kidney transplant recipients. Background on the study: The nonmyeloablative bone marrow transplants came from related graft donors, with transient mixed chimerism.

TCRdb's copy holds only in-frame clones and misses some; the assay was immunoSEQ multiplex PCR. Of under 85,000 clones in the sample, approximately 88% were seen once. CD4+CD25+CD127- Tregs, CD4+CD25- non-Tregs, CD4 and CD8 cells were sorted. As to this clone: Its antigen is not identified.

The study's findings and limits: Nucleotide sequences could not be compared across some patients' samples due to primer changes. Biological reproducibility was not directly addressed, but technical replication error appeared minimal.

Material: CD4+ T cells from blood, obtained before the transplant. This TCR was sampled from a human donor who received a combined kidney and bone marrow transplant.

CDR3 protein: CAISESMLGAANTGELFF. The CDR3 nucleotides are TGTGCCATCAGTGAGTCGATGTTGGGGGCCGCGAACACCGGGGAGCTGTTTTTT. The chain joins TRBV10-3 to TRBJ2-2; D is perhaps TRBD1 (6 bases). Germline assignment: CDR1 ENHRY and CDR2 SYGVKD. The CDR3 has 18 residues. Deletions cut 0 bases from V and 0 bases from J, with 14 bases between.